This TCR beta chain was captured in a study of glioma-infiltrating T cells after dendritic cell vaccination. Study overall: Autologous tumor lysate-pulsed dendritic cell vaccination was given between about 2003 and 2012.

The CDR3 is 14 residues long. With V trimmed by 3 bases and J by 8 bases, 6 bases remained unmatched. Germline V CDR1 and CDR2: SGHRS, YFSETQ. Primers: 60 V beta forward and 13 J beta reverse. Profiling relied on immunoSEQ multiplex PCR, and the TCRdb table lists in-frame clones only, not all of them. This sample has fewer than 85,000 clones, with 70% to 90% found just once. The chain links TRBV5-1 to TRBJ1-4, with 8 bases aligning to TRBD1. The source was blood, collected before dendritic cell vaccination. The receptor comes from a human donor with glioblastoma. The CDR3 region has the DNA TGCGCCAGCAGCTCCCTGGACAGGGACGAAAAACTGTTTTTT. Amino acids: CASSSLDRDEKLFF.